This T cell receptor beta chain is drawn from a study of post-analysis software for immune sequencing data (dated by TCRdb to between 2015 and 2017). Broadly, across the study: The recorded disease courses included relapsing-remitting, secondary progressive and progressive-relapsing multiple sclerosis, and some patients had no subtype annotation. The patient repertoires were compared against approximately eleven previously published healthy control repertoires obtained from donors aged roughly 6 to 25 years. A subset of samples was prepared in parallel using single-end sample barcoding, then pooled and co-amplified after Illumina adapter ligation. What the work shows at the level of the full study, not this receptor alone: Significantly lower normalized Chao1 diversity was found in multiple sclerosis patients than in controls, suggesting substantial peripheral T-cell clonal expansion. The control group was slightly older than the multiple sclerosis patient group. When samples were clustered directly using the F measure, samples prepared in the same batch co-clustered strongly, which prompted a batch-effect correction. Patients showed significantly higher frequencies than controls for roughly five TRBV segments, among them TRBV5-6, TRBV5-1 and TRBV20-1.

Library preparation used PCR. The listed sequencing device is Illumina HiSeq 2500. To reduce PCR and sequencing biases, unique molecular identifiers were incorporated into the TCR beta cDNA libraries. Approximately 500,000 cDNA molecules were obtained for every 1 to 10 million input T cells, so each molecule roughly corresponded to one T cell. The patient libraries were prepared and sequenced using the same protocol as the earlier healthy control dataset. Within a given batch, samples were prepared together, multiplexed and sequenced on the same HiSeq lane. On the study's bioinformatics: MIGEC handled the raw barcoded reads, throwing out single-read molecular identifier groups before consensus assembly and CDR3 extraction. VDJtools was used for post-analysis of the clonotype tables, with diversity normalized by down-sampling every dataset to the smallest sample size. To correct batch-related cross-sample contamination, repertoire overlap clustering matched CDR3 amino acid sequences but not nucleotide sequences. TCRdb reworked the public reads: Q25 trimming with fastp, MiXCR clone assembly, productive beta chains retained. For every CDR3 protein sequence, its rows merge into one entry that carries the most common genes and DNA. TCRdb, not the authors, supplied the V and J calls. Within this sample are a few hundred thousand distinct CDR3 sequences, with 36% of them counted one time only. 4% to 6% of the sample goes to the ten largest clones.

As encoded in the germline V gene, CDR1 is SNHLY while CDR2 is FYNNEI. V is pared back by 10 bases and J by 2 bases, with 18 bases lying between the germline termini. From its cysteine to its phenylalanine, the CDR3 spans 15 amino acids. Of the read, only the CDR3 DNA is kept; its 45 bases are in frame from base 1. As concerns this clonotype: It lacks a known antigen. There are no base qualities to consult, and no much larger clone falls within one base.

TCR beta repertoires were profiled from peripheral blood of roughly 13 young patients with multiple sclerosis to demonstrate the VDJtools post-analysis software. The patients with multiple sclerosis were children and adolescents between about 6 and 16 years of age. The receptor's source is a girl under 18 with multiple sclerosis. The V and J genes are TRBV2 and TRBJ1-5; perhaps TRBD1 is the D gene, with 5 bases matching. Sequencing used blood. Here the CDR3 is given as CATTEGVHGNQPQHF. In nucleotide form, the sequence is TGTGCCACTACGGAAGGGGTTCATGGCAATCAGCCCCAGCATTTT.